A selection of T cell receptor beta chains follows, all from one sample in a study of cytomegalovirus exposure and HLA in healthy donors. Only in-frame clones appear in the TCRdb table, and some are missing; sequencing was by immunoSEQ multiplex PCR. The sample has 150,000 or so clones; roughly 74% are singletons. Specimen: PBMCs. The origin of the receptors is a man aged 18 to 35 in good health and CMV-seronegative. Each CDR3 is given with its conserved first and last residue. The D gene is left open where the match is weak. Some rows mark clone size as missing; the rest say once, few, many or name a class of expanded clone.

V gene	D gene	clone size	J gene	CDR3 DNA	CDR3 protein
TRBV18	.	.	TRBJ1-3	TGTGCCAGCTCACCAGGACTGGCCAGGTCTGGAAACACCATATATTTT	CASSPGLARSGNTIYF
TRBV29-1	.	.	TRBJ1-4	TGCAGCGTTGCCGGGACAAGTGAAAAACTGTTTTTT	CSVAGTSEKLFF
TRBV6-1	TRBD1	few	TRBJ2-2	TGTGCCAGCAGGACTTCGGGACAGAGGACCGGGGAGCTGTTTTTT	CASRTSGQRTGELFF
TRBV4-3	.	.	TRBJ1-1	TGCGCCAGCAGCCAAGATATCGGGAGGGACACTGAAGCTTTCTTT	CASSQDIGRDTEAFF
TRBV7-2	TRBD2	.	TRBJ2-1	TGTGCCAGCAGCTTAGTGGGGACTACATACAATGAGCAGTTCTTC	CASSLVGTTYNEQFF
TRBV21-1	.	.	TRBJ1-6	TGTGCCAGCAGCAAAGTCCCAGGGAAACCCTCCTATAATTCACCCCTCCACTTT	CASSKVPGKPSYNSPLHF
TRBV11-2	TRBD1	.	TRBJ2-1	TGTGCCAGCAGCTTAGGGGACAGGGGGCCAAGCTCCTACAATGAGCAGTTCTTC	CASSLGDRGPSSYNEQFF
TRBV27	.	few	TRBJ1-2	TGTGCCAGCGGGCGCATTGAAACGGGCTACACCTTC	CASGRIETGYTF
TRBV10-3	.	.	TRBJ1-5	TGTGCCATCCGGGAGGGATATAGCAATCAGCCCCAGCATTTT	CAIREGYSNQPQHF
TRBV19	.	few	TRBJ2-7	TGTGCCAGTAGTATCTTCGCCTTACGTGTTTGGGCAGGGTTTATGAGCGAGCAGTACTTC	CASSIFALRVWAGFMSEQYF
TRBV6-6	.	.	TRBJ1-3	TGTGCCAGCGGAATAGGGGGACTAGGGCCCTTAAACACCATATATTTT	CASGIGGLGPLNTIYF
TRBV2	.	.	TRBJ1-6	TGTGCCAGCAGGATGAGCAGCAGGGGCGTTTGGTCACCCCTCCACTTT	CASRMSSRGVWSPLHF
TRBV7-9	TRBD1	.	TRBJ2-7	TGTGCCAGCAGCTCCGGACAGGACCCTTCCTACGAGCAGTACTTC	CASSSGQDPSYEQYF
TRBV7-3	.	.	TRBJ1-1	TGTGCCAGCAGCTTACTGGCAGGGGTGAGGACTGAAGCTTTCTTT	CASSLLAGVRTEAFF
TRBV5-1	TRBD1	.	TRBJ2-1	TGCGCCAGCAGCCGGAGGACACAGGGGTCGGGTTACAATGAGCAGTTCTTC	CASSRRTQGSGYNEQFF
TRBV28	.	.	TRBJ2-3	TGTGCCAGCAGTTTGGACACTGGGGTCACAGATACGCAGTATTTT	CASSLDTGVTDTQYF
TRBV7-2	.	.	TRBJ2-2	TGTGCCAGCAGCCCCGGGGCGGGACTCCTAACCGGGGAGCTGTTTTTT	CASSPGAGLLTGELFF